This T cell receptor (beta chain) was retrieved from a study of blood T cell repertoires in COVID-19. Looking at the study overall: T cells, B-cell-depleted T cells, or PBMCs provided the cDNA or gDNA that served as material.

Authors' processing steps: The assay estimated nucleated cells by amplifying reference gene primers. Produced via immunoSEQ multiplex PCR; TCRdb's table is partial and in-frame only. V, J and clone size were drawn from that table, and D and trimming were deduced from the DNA. The table lists over 50,000 clones, about 89% of them singletons, with approximately 7% in the top ten. V lost 4 bases and J 0 bases, leaving 9 bases between the germline ends. The CDR3 extends over 13 amino acids. Germline CDR1 is SQVTM and CDR2 is ANQGSEA. Sequencing input: peripheral blood. The sequence derives from a woman aged 55-70 years with active or convalescent COVID-19. V gene TRBV29-1 combines with J gene TRBJ1-1; D gene uncertain. The CDR3 DNA is TGCAGCGTTGCCCTGACATTGAACACTGAAGCTTTCTTT. As protein: CSVALTLNTEAFF. Variable domain in full (rest from reference TRBV29-1 and TRBJ1-1): SAVISQKPSRDICQRGTSLTIQCQVDSQVTMMFWYRQQPGQSLTLIATANQGSEATYESGFVIDKFPISRPNLTFSTLTVSNMSPEDSSIYLCSVALTLNTEAFFGQGTRLTVV.